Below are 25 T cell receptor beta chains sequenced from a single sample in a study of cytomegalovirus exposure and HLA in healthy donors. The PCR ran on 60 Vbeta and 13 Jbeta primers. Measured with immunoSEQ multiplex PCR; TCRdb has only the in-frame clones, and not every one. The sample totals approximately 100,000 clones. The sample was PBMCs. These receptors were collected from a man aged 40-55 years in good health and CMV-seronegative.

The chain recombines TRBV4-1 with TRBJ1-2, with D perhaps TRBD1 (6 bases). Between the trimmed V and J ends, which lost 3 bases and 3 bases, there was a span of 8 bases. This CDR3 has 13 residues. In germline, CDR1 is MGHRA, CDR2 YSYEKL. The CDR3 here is CASSQGADYGYTF. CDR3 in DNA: TGCGCCAGCAGCCAGGGGGCGGACTATGGCTACACCTTC.

The CDR3 reads CASSEGPGGSQPQHF. The CDR3 DNA sequence: TGTGCCAGCAGTGAAGGTCCGGGGGGGTCTCAGCCCCAGCATTTT. The chain is built from TRBV6-1 and TRBJ1-5; TRBD1 is a possible D gene (5 bases). Germline CDR1 is MNHNS and CDR2 is SASEGT. The ends were cut back, 1 base at V and 6 bases at J, with 13 bases in the middle. The CDR3 has 15 residues.

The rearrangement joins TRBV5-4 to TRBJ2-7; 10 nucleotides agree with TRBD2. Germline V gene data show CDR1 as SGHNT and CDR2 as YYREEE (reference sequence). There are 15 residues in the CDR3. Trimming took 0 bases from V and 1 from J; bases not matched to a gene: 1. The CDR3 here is CASSLGTSGSYEQYF. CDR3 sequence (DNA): TGTGCCAGCAGCTTGGGGACTAGCGGTTCCTACGAGCAGTACTTC. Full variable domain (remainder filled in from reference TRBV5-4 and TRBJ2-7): ETGVTQSPTHLIKTRGQQVTLRCSSQSGHNTVSWYQQALGQGPQFIFQYYREEENGRGNFPPRFSGLQFPNYSSELNVNALELDDSALYLCASSLGTSGSYEQYFGPGTRLTVT.

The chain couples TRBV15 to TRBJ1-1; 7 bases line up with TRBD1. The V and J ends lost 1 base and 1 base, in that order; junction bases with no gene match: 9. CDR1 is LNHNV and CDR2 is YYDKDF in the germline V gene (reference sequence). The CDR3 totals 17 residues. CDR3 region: CATSRGPGQSKNTEAFF. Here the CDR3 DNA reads TGTGCCACCAGCAGAGGCCCGGGACAGAGCAAGAACACTGAAGCTTTCTTT. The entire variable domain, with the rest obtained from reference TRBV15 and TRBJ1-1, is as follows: DAMVIQNPRYQVTQFGKPVTLSCSQTLNHNVMYWYQQKSSQAPKLLFHYYDKDFNNEADTPDNFQSRRPNTSFCFLDIRSPGLGDTAMYLCATSRGPGQSKNTEAFFGQGTRLTVV.

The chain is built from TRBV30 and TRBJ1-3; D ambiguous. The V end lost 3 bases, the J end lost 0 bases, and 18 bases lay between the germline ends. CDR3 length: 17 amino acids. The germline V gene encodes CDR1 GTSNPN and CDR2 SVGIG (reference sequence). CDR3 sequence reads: CAWRGGFRARSGNTIYF. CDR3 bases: TGTGCCTGGAGGGGAGGGTTCCGGGCCCGCTCTGGAAACACCATATATTTT. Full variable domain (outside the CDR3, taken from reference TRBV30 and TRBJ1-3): SQTIHQWPATLVQPVGSPLSLECTVEGTSNPNLYWYRQAAGRGLQLLFYSVGIGQISSEVPQNLSASRPQDRQFILSSKKLLLSDSGFYLCAWRGGFRARSGNTIYFGEGSWLTVV.

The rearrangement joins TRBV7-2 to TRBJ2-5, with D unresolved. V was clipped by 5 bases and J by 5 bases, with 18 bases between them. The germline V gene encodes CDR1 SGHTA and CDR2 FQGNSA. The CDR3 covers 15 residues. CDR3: CASSPSAGNLETQYF. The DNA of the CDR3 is TGTGCCAGCAGCCCTTCGGCAGGTAATTTGGAGACCCAGTACTTC.

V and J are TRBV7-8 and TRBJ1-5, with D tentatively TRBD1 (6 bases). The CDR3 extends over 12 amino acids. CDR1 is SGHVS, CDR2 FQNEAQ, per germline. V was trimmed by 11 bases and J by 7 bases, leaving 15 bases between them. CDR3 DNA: TGTGCCTCGGGCAGGGGTAGCCAGCCCCAGCATTTT. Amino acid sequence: CASGRGSQPQHF.

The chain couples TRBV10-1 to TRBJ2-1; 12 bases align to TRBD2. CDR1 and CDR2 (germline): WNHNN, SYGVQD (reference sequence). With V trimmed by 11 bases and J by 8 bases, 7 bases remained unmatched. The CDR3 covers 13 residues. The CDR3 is CAALAGGPDEQFF. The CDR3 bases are TGCGCCGCCCTAGCGGGAGGGCCAGATGAGCAGTTCTTC.

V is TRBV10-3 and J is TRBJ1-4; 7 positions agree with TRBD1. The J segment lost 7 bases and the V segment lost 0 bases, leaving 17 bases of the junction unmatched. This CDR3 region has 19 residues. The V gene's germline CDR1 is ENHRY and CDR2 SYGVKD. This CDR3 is CAISESKRQWRQGGEKLFF. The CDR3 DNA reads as TGTGCCATCAGTGAGTCGAAGCGTCAGTGGAGACAGGGAGGTGAAAAACTGTTTTTT.

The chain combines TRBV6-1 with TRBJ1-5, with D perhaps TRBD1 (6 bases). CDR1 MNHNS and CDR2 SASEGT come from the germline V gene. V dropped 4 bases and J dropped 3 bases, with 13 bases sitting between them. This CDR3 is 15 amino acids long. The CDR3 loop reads CASSVQTGTNQPQHF. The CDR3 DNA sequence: TGTGCCAGCAGTGTTCAGACAGGTACCAATCAGCCCCAGCATTTT.

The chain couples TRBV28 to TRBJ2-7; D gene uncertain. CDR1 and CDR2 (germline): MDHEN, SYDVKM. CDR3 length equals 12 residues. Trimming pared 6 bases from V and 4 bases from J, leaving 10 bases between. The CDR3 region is CASSPPGYEQYF. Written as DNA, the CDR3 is TGTGCCAGCAGCCCGCCCGGGTACGAGCAGTACTTC. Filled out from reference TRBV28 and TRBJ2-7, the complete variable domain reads DVKVTQSSRYLVKRTGEKVFLECVQDMDHENMFWYRQDPGLGLRLIYFSYDVKMKEKGDIPEGYSVSREKKERFSLILESASTNQTSMYLCASSPPGYEQYFGPGTRLTVT.

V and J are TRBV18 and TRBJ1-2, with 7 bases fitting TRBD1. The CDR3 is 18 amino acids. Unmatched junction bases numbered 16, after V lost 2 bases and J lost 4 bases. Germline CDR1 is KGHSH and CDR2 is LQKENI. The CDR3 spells CASSPDRRLTGKSYGYTF. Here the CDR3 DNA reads TGTGCCAGCTCACCAGATCGACGCTTGACAGGGAAGTCCTATGGCTACACCTTC.

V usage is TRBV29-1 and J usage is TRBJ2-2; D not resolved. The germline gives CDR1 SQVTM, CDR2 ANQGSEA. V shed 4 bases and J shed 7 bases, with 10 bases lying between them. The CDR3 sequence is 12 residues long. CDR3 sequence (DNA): TGCAGCGTTGTGGCTTCTGGCGGGGAGCTGTTTTTT. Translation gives CSVVASGGELFF.

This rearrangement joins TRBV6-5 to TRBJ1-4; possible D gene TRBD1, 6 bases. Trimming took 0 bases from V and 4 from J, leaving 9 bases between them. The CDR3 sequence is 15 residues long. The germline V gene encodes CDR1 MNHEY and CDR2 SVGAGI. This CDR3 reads CASSYSRGINEKLFF. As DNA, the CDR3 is TGTGCCAGCAGTTACTCGAGGGGGATTAATGAAAAACTGTTTTTT.

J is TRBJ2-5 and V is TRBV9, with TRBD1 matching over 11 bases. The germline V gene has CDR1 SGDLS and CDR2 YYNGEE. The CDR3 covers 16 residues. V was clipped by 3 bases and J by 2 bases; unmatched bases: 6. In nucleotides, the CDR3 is TGTGCCAGCAGCGCGTCCCGGGACAGGGGGCAAGAGACCCAGTACTTC. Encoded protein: CASSASRDRGQETQYF.

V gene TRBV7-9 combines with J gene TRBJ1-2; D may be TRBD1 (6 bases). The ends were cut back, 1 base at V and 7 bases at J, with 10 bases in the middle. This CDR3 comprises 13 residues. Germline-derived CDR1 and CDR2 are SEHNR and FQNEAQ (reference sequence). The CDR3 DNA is TGTGCCAGCAGCTTAGAAGGACAGTTTGGCTACACCTTC. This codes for CASSLEGQFGYTF.

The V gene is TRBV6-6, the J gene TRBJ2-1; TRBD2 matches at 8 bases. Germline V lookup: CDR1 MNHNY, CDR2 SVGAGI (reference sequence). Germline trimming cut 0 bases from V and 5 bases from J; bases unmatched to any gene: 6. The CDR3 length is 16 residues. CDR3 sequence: CASSYSGTSGDNEQFF. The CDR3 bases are TGTGCCAGCAGTTACTCCGGGACTAGTGGGGACAATGAGCAGTTCTTC.

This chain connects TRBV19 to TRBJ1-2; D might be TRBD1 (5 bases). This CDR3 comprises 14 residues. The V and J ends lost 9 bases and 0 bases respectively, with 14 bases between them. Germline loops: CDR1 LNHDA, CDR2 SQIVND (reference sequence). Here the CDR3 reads CASKEGNSNYGYTF. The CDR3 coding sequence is TGTGCCAGCAAGGAGGGGAATTCTAACTATGGCTACACCTTC.

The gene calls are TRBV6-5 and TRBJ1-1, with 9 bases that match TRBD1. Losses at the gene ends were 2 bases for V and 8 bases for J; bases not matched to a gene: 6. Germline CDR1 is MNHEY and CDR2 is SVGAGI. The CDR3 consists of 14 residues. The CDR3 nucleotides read TGTGCCAGCAGTTACGACAGGGGGTTTGACGAAGCTTTCTTT. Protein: CASSYDRGFDEAFF.

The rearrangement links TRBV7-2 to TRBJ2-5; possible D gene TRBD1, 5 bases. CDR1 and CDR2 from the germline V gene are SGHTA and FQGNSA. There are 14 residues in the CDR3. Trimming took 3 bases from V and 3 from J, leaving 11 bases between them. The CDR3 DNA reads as TGTGCCAGCAGCTTGTATATGACAGAAGAGACCCAGTACTTC. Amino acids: CASSLYMTEETQYF.

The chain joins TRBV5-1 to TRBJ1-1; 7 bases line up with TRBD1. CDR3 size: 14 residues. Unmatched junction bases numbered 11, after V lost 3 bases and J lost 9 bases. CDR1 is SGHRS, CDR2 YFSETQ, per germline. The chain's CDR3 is CASSSATGDSQAFF. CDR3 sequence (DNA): TGCGCCAGCAGCTCAGCAACAGGGGATTCTCAAGCTTTCTTT.

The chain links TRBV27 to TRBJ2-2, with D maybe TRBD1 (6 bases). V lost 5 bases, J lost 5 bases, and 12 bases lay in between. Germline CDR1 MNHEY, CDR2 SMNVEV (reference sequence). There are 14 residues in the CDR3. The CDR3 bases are TGTGCCAGCAGTCAGTCCAGGGGTACCGGGGAGCTGTTTTTT. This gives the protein CASSQSRGTGELFF.

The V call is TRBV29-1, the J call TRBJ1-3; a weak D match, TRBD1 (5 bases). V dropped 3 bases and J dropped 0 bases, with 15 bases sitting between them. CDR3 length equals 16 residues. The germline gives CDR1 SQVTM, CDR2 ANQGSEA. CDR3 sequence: CSVEGWAGPSGNTIYF. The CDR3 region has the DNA TGCAGCGTTGAGGGGTGGGCAGGGCCCTCTGGAAACACCATATATTTT.

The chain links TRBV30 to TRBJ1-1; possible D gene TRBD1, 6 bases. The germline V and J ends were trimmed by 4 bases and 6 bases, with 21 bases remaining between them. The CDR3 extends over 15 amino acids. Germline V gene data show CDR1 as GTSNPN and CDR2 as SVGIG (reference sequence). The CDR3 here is CAWKGFGGLMAEAFF. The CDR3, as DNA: TGTGCCTGGAAGGGGTTCGGGGGGCTGATGGCTGAAGCTTTCTTT.

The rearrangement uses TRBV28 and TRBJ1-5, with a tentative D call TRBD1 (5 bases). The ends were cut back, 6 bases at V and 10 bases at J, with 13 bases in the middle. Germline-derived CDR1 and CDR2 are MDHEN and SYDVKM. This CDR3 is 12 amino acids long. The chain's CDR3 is CASRQGSRPQHF. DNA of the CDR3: TGTGCCAGCAGGCAGGGTAGTCGACCCCAGCATTTT.